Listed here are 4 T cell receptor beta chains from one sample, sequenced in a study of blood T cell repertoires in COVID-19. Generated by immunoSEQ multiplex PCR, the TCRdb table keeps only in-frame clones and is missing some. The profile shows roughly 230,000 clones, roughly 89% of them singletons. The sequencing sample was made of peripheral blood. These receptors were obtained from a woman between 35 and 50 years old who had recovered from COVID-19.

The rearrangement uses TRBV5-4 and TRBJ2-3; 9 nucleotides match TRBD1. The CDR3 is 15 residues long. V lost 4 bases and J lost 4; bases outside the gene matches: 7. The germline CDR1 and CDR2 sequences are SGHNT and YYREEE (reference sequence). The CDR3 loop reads CASSGWTGAPDTQYF. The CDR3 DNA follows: TGTGCCAGCAGCGGATGGACAGGGGCCCCAGATACGCAGTATTTT.

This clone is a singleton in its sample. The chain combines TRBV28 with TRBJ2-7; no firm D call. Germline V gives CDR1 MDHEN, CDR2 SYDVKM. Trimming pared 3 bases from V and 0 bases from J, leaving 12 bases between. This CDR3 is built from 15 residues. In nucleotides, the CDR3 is TGTGCCAGCAGTTTTGTGACTCCCAGCTCCTACGAGCAGTACTTC. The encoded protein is CASSFVTPSSYEQYF.

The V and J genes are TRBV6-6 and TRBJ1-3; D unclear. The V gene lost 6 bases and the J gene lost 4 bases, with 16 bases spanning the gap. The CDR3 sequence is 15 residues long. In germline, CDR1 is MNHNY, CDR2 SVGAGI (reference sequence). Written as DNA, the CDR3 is TGTGCCAGCAGCCTCGACCCGGCGGGGGGAAACACCATATATTTT. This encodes CASSLDPAGGNTIYF.

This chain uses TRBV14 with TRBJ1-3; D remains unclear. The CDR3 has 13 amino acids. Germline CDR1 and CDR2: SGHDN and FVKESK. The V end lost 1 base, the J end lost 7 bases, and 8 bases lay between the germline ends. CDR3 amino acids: CASSQGHGNTIYF. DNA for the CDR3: TGTGCCAGCAGCCAAGGCCACGGGAACACCATATATTTT.